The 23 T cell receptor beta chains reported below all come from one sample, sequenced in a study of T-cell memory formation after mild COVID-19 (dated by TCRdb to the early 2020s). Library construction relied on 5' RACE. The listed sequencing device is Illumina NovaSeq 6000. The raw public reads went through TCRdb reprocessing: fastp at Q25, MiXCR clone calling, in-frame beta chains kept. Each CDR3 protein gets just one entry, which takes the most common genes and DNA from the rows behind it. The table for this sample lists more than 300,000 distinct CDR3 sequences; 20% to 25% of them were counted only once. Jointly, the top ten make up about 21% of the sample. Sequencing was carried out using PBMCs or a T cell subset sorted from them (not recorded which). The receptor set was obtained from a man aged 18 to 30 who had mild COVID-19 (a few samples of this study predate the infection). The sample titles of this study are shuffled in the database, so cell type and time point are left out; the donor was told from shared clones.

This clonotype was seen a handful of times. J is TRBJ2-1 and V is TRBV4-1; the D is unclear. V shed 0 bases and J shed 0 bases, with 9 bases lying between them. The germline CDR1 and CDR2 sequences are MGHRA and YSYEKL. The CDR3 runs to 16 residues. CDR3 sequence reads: CASSQELRSSYNEQFF. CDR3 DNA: TGCGCCAGCAGCCAAGAGTTGCGAAGCTCCTACAATGAGCAGTTCTTC.

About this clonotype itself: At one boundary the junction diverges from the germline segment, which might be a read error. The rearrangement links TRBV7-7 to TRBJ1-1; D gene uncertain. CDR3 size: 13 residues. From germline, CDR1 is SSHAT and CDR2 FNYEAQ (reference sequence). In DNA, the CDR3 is TGTGCTAGCAGATTAAATTCCGGGACTGAAGCTTTCTTT. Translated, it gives CASRLNSGTEAFF.

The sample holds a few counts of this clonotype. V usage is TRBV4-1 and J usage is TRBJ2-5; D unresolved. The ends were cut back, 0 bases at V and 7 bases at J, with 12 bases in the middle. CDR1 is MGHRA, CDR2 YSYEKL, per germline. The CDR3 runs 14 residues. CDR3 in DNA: TGCGCCAGCAGCCAAGATCAGACCGCGAGGACCCAGTACTTC. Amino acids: CASSQDQTARTQYF.

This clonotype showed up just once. The CDR3 region has the DNA TGTGCCAGCAGCTTCGAGGGGACTAGCGGGACCCGGCGGCAGTTCTTC. This translates into CASSFEGTSGTRRQFF. The chain employs TRBV7-2 and TRBJ2-1, with TRBD2 matching over 13 bases. Losses at the gene ends were 3 bases for V and 12 bases for J; bases not matched to a gene: 11. The CDR3 is 16 residues long. CDR1 is SGHTA, CDR2 FQGNSA, per germline.

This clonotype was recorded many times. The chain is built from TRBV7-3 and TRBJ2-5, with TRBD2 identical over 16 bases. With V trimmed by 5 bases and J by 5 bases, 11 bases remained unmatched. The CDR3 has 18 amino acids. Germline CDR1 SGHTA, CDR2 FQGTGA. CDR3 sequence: CASSPGTSGGARVETQYF. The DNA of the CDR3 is TGTGCCAGCAGCCCGGGGACTAGCGGGGGGGCCCGTGTGGAGACCCAGTACTTC.

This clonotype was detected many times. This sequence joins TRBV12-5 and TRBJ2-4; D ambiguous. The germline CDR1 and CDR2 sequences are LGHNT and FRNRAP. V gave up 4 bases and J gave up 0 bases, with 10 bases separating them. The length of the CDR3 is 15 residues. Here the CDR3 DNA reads TGTGCTAGTGGTTCCCCTACCCTAGCCAAAAACATTCAGTACTTC. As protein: CASGSPTLAKNIQYF.

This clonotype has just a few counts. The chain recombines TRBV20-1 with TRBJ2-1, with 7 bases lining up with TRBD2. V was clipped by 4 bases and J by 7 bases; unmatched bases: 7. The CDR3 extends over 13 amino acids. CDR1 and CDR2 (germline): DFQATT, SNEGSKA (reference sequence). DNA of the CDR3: TGCAGTGCTACAGCGGGACTCGGTAATGAGCAGTTCTTC. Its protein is CSATAGLGNEQFF.

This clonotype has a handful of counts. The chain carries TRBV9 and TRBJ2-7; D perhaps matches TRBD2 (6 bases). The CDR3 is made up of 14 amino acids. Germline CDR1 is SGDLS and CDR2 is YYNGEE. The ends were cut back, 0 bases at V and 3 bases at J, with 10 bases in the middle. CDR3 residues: CASSVASVNYEQYF. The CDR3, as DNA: TGTGCCAGCAGCGTAGCTAGCGTAAACTACGAGCAGTACTTC.

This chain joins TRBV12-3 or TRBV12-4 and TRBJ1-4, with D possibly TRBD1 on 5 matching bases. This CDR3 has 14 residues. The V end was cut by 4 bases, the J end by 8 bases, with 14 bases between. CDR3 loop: CASSYRQGREKLFF. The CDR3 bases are TGTGCCAGCAGTTATCGGCAGGGCCGAGAAAAACTGTTTTTT.

CDR3 in amino acids: CATSRENRDTDTQYF. In DNA, the CDR3 is TGTGCCACCAGCAGAGAAAACAGAGACACAGATACGCAGTATTTT. The chain combines TRBV15 with TRBJ2-3; no clear D gene. Germline V gene sequence: CDR1 LNHNV, CDR2 YYDKDF (reference sequence). Trimming removed 0 bases from V and 2 bases from J, with 9 bases in between. This CDR3 region has 15 residues.

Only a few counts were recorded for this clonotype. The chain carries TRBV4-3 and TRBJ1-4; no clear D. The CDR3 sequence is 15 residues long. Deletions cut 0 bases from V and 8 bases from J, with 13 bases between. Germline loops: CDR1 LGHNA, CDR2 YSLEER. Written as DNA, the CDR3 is TGCGCCAGCAGCCAAGAAGCGGAGGGATGGGAAAAACTGTTTTTT. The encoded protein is CASSQEAEGWEKLFF.

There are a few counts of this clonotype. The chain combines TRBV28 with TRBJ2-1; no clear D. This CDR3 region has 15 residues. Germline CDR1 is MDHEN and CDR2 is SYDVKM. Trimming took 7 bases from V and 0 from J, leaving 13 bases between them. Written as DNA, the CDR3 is TGTGCCAGCACCCTGGAGCAGAACTCCTACAATGAGCAGTTCTTC. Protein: CASTLEQNSYNEQFF.

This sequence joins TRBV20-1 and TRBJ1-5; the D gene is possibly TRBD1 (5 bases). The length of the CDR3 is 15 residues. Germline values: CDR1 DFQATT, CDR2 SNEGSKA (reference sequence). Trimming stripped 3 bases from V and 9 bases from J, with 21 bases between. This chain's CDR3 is CSASPATSGQGPQHF. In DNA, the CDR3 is TGCAGTGCTAGCCCCGCGACGTCAGGGCAGGGGCCCCAGCATTTT.

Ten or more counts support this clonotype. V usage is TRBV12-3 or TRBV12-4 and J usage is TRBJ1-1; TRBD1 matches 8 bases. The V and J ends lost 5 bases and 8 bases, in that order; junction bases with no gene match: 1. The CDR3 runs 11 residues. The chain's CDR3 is CASSDRGEAFF. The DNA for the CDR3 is TGTGCCAGCAGTGACAGGGGAGAAGCTTTCTTT.

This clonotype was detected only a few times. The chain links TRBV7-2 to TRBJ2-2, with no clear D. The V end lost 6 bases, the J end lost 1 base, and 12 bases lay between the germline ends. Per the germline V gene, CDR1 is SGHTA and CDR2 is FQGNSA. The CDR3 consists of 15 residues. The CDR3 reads CASSQGPGNTGELFF. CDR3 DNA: TGTGCCAGCAGTCAAGGTCCGGGGAACACCGGGGAGCTGTTTTTT.

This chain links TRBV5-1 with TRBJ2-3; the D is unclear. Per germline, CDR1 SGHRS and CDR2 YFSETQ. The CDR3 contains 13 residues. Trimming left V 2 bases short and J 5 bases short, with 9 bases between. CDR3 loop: CASSLFPGDTQYF. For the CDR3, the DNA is TGCGCCAGCAGCTTATTCCCCGGAGATACGCAGTATTTT.

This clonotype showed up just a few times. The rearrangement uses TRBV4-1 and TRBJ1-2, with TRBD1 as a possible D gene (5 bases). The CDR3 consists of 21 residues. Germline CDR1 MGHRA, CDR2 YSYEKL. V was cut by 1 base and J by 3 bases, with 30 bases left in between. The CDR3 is CASSQVGRSGLGLNYHYGYTF. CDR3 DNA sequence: TGCGCCAGCAGCCAAGTCGGCCGGAGTGGACTGGGGCTAAACTACCACTATGGCTACACCTTC.

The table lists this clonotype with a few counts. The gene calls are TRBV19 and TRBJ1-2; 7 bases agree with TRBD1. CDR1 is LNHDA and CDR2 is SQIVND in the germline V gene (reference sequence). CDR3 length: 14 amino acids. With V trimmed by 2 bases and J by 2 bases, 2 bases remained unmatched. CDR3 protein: CASSISGGNYGYTF. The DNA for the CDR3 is TGTGCCAGTAGTATATCAGGGGGGAACTATGGCTACACCTTC.

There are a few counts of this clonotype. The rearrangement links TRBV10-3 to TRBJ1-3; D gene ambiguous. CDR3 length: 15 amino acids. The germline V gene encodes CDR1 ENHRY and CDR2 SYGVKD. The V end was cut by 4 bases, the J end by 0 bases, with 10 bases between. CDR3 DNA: TGTGCCATCAGTGCCCGTGTTCTCTCTGGAAACACCATATATTTT. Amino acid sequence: CAISARVLSGNTIYF.

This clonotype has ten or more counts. In DNA form, the CDR3 reads TGTGCCAGCAGTTTATCCCGGGCAGATACGCAGTATTTT. It specifies CASSLSRADTQYF. The chain uses TRBV7-2 and TRBJ2-3; D is uncertain. The length of the CDR3 is 13 residues. The germline V and J ends were trimmed by 6 bases and 4 bases, with 11 bases remaining between them. CDR1 and CDR2 from the germline V gene are SGHTA and FQGNSA.

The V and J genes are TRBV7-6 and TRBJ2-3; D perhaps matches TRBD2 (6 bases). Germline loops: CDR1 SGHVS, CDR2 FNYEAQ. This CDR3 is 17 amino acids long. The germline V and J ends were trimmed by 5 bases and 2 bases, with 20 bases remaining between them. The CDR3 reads CASSPDQRALNTDTQYF. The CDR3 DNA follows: TGTGCCAGCAGCCCGGACCAGCGGGCGTTAAACACAGATACGCAGTATTTT.

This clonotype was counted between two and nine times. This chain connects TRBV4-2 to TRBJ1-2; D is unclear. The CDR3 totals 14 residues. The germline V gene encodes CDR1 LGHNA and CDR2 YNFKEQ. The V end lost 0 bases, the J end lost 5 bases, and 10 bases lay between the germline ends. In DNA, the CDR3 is TGTGCCAGCAGCCAAGATCCCGGGATATATGGCTACACCTTC. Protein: CASSQDPGIYGYTF.

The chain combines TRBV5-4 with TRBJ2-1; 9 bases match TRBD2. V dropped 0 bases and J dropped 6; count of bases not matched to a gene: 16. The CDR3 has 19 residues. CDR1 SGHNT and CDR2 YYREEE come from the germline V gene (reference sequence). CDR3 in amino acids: CASSLGLAGTQWGGNEQFF. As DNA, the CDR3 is TGTGCCAGCAGCTTGGGGCTAGCGGGGACCCAGTGGGGGGGCAATGAGCAGTTCTTC.